A selection of T cell receptor beta chains follows, all from one sample in a study of Ad26.COV2.S vaccination and SARS-CoV-2 variants. The repertoire was sequenced with immunoSEQ multiplex PCR; TCRdb's copy has only in-frame clones and lacks some. The data contain about 350,000 clones, about 87% of them seen just once; the ten biggest clones take up around 6.6%. Sample: peripheral blood, taken in a trial of Ad26.COV2.S vaccine versus placebo. These receptors originate from a person between 18 and 60 years old who received the Ad26.COV2.S COVID-19 vaccine or a placebo. Both conserved end residues are part of each CDR3. The D gene is left open where the match is weak. Clone sizes are given selectively: once, few, many, or a class where the clone is expanded.

>NA|NA|TRBJ2-1|TRBV2
TGTGCCAGCAGCCCGGGGGCCGGCTACAATGAGCAGTTCTTC
CASSPGAGYNEQFF
>NA|NA|TRBJ1-5|TRBV6-2/TRBV6-3
TGTGCCAGCAGTTTCTTACAGAGCAATCAGCCCCAGCATTTT
CASSFLQSNQPQHF
>NA|TRBD1|TRBJ2-2|TRBV27
TGTGCCAGCAAAAGGGACAGGGGGCCCTCATACGACACCGGGGAGCTGTTTTTT
CASKRDRGPSYDTGELFF
>NA|TRBD2|TRBJ2-1|TRBV27
TGTGCCAGCCAACCGGGACTAGCAAACAATGAGCAGTTCTTC
CASQPGLANNEQFF
>NA|NA|TRBJ2-2|TRBV5-1
TGCGCCAGCAGCTTGACAGTAAACACCGGGGAGCTGTTTTTT
CASSLTVNTGELFF
>NA|NA|TRBJ1-1|TRBV7-9
TGTGCCAGCAGCTTAAGTCGACAGAGGGCTTTCTTT
CASSLSRQRAFF
>NA|NA|TRBJ2-1|TRBV30
TGTGCCTGGGAAATGGGAACAGGGCAGAACTACAATGAGCAGTTCTTC
CAWEMGTGQNYNEQFF
>few|NA|TRBJ1-1|TRBV28
TGTGCCAGCGTTGCAGGGTCGTCTGAAGCTTTCTTT
CASVAGSSEAFF
>NA|TRBD1|TRBJ1-5|TRBV6-6
TGTGCCAGCAGTTCCCTCAGGGGGCAAAATCAGCCCCAGCATTTT
CASSSLRGQNQPQHF
>NA|TRBD1|TRBJ2-1|TRBV7-8
TGTGCCAGCAGCTTTGGACAGGGGTTGGACAATGAGCAGTTCTTC
CASSFGQGLDNEQFF
>few|NA|TRBJ1-2|TRBV5-6
TGTGCCAGCAGCTACCCCGGGAGGCCCTATGGCTACACCTTC
CASSYPGRPYGYTF
>NA|NA|TRBJ1-2|TRBV20-1
TGCAGTGCTAATGATAACTCTCAGACGTACACCTTC
CSANDNSQTYTF
>NA|NA|TRBJ1-6|TRBV28
TGTGCCAGCAGTTTACAGTCGGGACCCTTATCACCCCTCCACTTT
CASSLQSGPLSPLHF
>NA|NA|TRBJ1-5|TRBV7-8
TGTGCCAGCAGCTTAGGTGAATTCGTACTCCGACCCAATCAGCCCCAGCATTTT
CASSLGEFVLRPNQPQHF
>NA|NA|TRBJ1-3|TRBV5-8
TGTGCCAGCAGCTTGGGTGGTAGCCCCTCTCTGGGAAACACCATATATTTT
CASSLGGSPSLGNTIYF
>NA|NA|TRBJ1-3|TRBV7-2
TGTGCCAGCAGCTTAGCGTCCCGACTGACCCTGGTCGGAAACACCATATATTTT
CASSLASRLTLVGNTIYF
>NA|NA|TRBJ2-3|TRBV21-1
TGTGCCAGCAGACATGACAGCACAGATACGCAGTATTTT
CASRHDSTDTQYF
>NA|NA|TRBJ2-7|TRBV5-3
TGTGCCAGAAGCTCCCCGCGAAGGGGGTTCTACGAGCAGTACTTC
CARSSPRRGFYEQYF
>NA|NA|TRBJ2-7|TRBV7-8
TGTGCCAGCAGCCGTAATCGCTACGAGCAGTACTTC
CASSRNRYEQYF
>NA|NA|TRBJ2-4|TRBV6-2/TRBV6-3
TGTGCCAGCAGTTACATCGGCCTTGGAGACATTCAGTACTTC
CASSYIGLGDIQYF
>once|TRBD2|TRBJ2-7|TRBV7-2
TGTGCCAGCAGCTTGCCGGGGGGGGCCTACGAGCAGTACTTC
CASSLPGGAYEQYF
>few|TRBD1|TRBJ1-4|TRBV9
TGTGCCAGCAGCCTGACGACAGGGGAGAATGAAAAACTGTTTTTT
CASSLTTGENEKLFF
>NA|NA|TRBJ1-1|TRBV7-3
TGTGCCAGCAGCTTGACACTGAACACTGAAGCTTTCTTT
CASSLTLNTEAFF